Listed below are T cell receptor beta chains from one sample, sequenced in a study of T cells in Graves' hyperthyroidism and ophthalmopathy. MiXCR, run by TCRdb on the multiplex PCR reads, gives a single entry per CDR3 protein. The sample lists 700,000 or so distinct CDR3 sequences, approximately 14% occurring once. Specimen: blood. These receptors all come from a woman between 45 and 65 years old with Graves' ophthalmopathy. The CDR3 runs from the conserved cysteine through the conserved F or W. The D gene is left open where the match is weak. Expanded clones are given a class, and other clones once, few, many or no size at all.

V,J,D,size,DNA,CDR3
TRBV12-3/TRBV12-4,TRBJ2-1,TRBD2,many,TGTGCCAGCAGTTTACTCCTAGCGGGATGGGACAATGAGCAGTTCTTC,CASSLLLAGWDNEQFF
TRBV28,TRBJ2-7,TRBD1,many,TGTGCCAGCAGTTTTCCACCCCTGGGGACAGTCTACGAGCAGTACTTC,CASSFPPLGTVYEQYF
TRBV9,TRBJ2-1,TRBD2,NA,TGTGCCAGCAGCACCGGACTGGGACTAGCGGGAGGGCTAGACAATGAGCAGTTCTTC,CASSTGLGLAGGLDNEQFF
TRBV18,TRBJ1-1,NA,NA,TGTGCCAGCTCAAACAACAAAAACACTGAAGCTTTCTTT,CASSNNKNTEAFF
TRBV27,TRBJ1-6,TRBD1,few,TGTGCCAGCAGTTCCGGGACAGGCGGAAATTCACCCCTCCACTTT,CASSSGTGGNSPLHF
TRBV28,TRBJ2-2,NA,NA,TGTGCCAGCAGTAAGACAGTTACCGGGGGGCTGTTTTTT,CASSKTVTGGLFF
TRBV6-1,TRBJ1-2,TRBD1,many,TGTGCCAGCAGTGCCGGACAGGGAACAACTAACTATGGCTACACCTTC,CASSAGQGTTNYGYTF
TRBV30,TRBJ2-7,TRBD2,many,TGTGCCTGGAGTGGGGGACTAGCGGGAGTGGACGAGCAGTACTTC,CAWSGGLAGVDEQYF
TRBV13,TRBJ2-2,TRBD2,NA,TGTGCCAGCAGCCCGGGACTAGCGGGAGGTCCCACCGGGGAGCTGTTTTTT,CASSPGLAGGPTGELFF
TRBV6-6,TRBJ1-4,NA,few,TGTGCCAGCAGTTACCTGGGCGGTGAAAAACTGTTTTTT,CASSYLGGEKLFF
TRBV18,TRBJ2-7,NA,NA,TGTGCCAGCTCAGCCCTAGACTACTCCTACGAGCAGTACTTC,CASSALDYSYEQYF
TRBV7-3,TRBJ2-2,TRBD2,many,TGTGCCAGCAGCTCCCTGGTAGCGGGAGGTGACACCGGGGAGCTGTTTTTT,CASSSLVAGGDTGELFF
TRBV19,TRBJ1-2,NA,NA,TGTGCCAGCCGAACCTCCTTGTGGGGTCGTAGTGGCTACACCTTC,CASRTSLWGRSGYTF
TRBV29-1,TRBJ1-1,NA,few,TGCAGCGCAAACTCGAACACTGAAGCTTTCTTT,CSANSNTEAFF
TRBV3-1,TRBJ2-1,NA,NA,TGTGCCAGCAGCCAAGAAGGAGCGGGCCACAATGAGCAGTTCTTC,CASSQEGAGHNEQFF
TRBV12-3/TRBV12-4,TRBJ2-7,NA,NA,TGTGCCAGCAGTCTCGGGGACACCCTCTACGAGCAGTACTTC,CASSLGDTLYEQYF
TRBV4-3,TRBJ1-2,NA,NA,TGCGCCAGCAGCCAATCACAGGGTATACGCCTCTATGGCTACACCTTC,CASSQSQGIRLYGYTF
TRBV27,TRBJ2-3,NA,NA,TGTGCCAGCAGTTCCCCCCGTGGGCTAGCCGAATCCACAGATACGCAGTATTTT,CASSSPRGLAESTDTQYF
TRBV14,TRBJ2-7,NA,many,TGTGCCAGCAGCCGGGAGAACAGGAACGAGCAGTACTTC,CASSRENRNEQYF
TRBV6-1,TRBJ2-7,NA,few,TGTGCCAGCAGTGGGACAGCCATATCCTACGAGCAGTACTTC,CASSGTAISYEQYF
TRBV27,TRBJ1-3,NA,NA,TGTGCCAGCAGTACCGTACGGGGAAACACCATATATTTT,CASSTVRGNTIYF
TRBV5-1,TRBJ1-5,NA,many,TGCGCCAGCAGCTTGGGAGGGCAGGGCCAGCCCCAGCATTTT,CASSLGGQGQPQHF
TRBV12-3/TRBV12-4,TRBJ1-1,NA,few,TGTGCCAGCAGCACCTCCAGGGGGAACACTGAAGCTTTCTTT,CASSTSRGNTEAFF
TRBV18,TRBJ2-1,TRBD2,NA,TGTGCCAGCTTAGATTTTAGCGGGAAGTACAATGAGCAGTTCTTC,CASLDFSGKYNEQFF
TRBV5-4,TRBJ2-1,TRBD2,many,TGTGCCAGCATGCTAGCGGGAGGGGACAATGAGCAGTTCTTC,CASMLAGGDNEQFF
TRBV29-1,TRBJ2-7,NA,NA,TGCAGCGTTGAGGGTAACCGGACCTACGAGCAGTACTTC,CSVEGNRTYEQYF
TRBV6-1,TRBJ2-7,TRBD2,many,TGTGCCAGCAGTTATGAACTAGCGGGAGCGGGGAACGAGCAGTACTTC,CASSYELAGAGNEQYF
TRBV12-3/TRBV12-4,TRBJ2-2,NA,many,TGTGCCAGCAGTACCACACCCCGGGGACCTGAAAACCCGAACACCGGGGAGCTGTTTTTT,CASSTTPRGPENPNTGELFF
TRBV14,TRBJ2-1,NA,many,TGTGCCAGCAGCCAAGTGGGGTGGGAGGCGTACAATGAGCAGTTCTTC,CASSQVGWEAYNEQFF
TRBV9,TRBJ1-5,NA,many,TGTGCCAGCAGCGGAAACGACAGGACCAAGCCCCAGCATTTT,CASSGNDRTKPQHF
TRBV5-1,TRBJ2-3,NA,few,TGCGCCAGCAGCCCCCCAGGACGGAAAGGAGATACGCAGTATTTT,CASSPPGRKGDTQYF
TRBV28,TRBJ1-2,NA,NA,TGTGCCAGCAGTTTACAGGCCGACTATGGCTACACCTTC,CASSLQADYGYTF
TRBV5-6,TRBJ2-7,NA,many,TGTGCCAGCAGCTCTGGGTTCGGGGAGCAGTACTTC,CASSSGFGEQYF
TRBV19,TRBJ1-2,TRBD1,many,TGTGCCAGCAAAAAAGAACGAACAGGGGACTATGGCTACACCTTC,CASKKERTGDYGYTF
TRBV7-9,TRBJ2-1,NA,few,TGTGCCAGCAGCTTGGAACTAGAATACAATGAGCAGTTCTTC,CASSLELEYNEQFF